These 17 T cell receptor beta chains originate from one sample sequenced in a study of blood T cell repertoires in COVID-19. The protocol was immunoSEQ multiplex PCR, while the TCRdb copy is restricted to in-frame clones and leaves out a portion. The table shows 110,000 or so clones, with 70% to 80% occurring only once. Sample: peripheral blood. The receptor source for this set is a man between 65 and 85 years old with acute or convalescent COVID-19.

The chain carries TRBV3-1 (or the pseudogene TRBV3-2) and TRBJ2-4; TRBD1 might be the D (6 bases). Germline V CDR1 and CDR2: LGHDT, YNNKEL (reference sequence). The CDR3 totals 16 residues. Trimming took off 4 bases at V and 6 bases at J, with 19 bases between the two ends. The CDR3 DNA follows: TGTGCCAGCAGCCGAAAGACAGGACCAGCTGGAAACATTCAGTACTTC. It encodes CASSRKTGPAGNIQYF.

CDR3 DNA: TGTGCCAGCAGCCTCAACCGACAGGGCCCTAATGAAAAACTGTTTTTT. This translates into CASSLNRQGPNEKLFF. The J gene is TRBJ1-4, the V gene TRBV4-2; 7 bases agree with TRBD1. CDR1 is LGHNA, CDR2 YNFKEQ, per germline. CDR3 size: 16 residues. J gave up 3 bases and V 4 bases, and 8 bases lay outside the gene matches.

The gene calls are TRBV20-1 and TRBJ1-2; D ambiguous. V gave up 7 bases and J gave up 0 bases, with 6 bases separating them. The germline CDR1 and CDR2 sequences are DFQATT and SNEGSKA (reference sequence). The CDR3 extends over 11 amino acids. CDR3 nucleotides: TGCAGTGAATCAGCTAACTATGGCTACACCTTC. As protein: CSESANYGYTF.

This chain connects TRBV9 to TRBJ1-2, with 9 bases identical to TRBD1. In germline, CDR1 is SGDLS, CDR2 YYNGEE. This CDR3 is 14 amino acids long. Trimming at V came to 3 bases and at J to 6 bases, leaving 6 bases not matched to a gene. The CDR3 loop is CASSEWGQGDGYTF. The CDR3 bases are TGTGCCAGCAGCGAGTGGGGACAGGGCGATGGCTACACCTTC.

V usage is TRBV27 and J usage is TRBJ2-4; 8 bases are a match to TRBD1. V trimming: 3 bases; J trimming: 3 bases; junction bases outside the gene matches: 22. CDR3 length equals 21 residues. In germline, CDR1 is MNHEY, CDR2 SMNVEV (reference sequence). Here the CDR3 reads CASSFSPPGTGVNTFKNIQYF. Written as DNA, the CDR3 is TGTGCCAGCAGTTTCTCCCCCCCAGGGACAGGCGTCAACACCTTCAAAAACATTCAGTACTTC.

This chain's CDR3 is CASQGGRNEKLFF. Here the CDR3 DNA reads TGTGCCAGCCAGGGAGGGCGTAATGAAAAACTGTTTTTT. The chain joins TRBV6-5 to TRBJ1-4; possible D gene TRBD1, 5 bases. V was pared by 8 bases and J by 4 bases, with 11 bases between. This CDR3 has 13 residues. Germline V gene lookup returns CDR1 MNHEY and CDR2 SVGAGI.

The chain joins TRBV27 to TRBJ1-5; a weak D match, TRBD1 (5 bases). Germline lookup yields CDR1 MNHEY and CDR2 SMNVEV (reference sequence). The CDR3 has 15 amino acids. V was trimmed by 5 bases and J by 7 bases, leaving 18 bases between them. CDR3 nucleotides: TGTGCCAGCAGTCCCGGGCGGGGAGGGGAACAGCCCCAGCATTTT. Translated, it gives CASSPGRGGEQPQHF.

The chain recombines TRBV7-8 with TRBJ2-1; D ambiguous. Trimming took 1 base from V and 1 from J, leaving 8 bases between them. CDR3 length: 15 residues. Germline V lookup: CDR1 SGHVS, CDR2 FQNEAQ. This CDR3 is CASSLEVTSYNEQFF. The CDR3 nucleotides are TGTGCCAGCAGCTTAGAGGTGACATCCTACAATGAGCAGTTCTTC.

CDR3 DNA sequence: TGCGCCAGCAGTCCCGGCGCGGCAGGGCAGACCTATAATTCACCCCTCCACTTT. Translating gives CASSPGAAGQTYNSPLHF. V usage is TRBV4-3 and J usage is TRBJ1-6; D perhaps matches TRBD1 (5 bases). V was trimmed by 6 bases and J by 2 bases, leaving 20 bases between them. This CDR3 spans 18 amino acids. Germline V gene lookup returns CDR1 LGHNA and CDR2 YSLEER.

CDR3 residues: CASSYTGSYGYTF. CDR3 nucleotide sequence: TGTGCCAGCAGTTATACAGGAAGCTATGGCTACACCTTC. This chain links TRBV6-5 with TRBJ1-2; D might be TRBD1 (5 bases). Germline CDR1 and CDR2: MNHEY and SVGAGI. V lost 3 bases to trimming and J lost 4 bases, with 9 bases between them. This CDR3 comprises 13 residues.

The DNA of the CDR3 is TGTGCCTGGAACTCGGGGGGAACTCGGTACGAGCAGTACTTC. It translates to CAWNSGGTRYEQYF. V is TRBV30 and J is TRBJ2-7; 7 positions match TRBD2. This CDR3 contains 14 residues. With 4 bases clipped from V and 4 bases from J, the junction kept 10 bases outside the gene matches. Germline V lookup: CDR1 GTSNPN, CDR2 SVGIG (reference sequence).

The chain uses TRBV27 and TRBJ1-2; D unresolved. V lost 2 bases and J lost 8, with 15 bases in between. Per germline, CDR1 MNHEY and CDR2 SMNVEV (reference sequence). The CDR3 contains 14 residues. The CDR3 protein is CASSLSAGKRGYTF. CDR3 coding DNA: TGTGCCAGCAGTTTAAGTGCAGGAAAAAGGGGCTACACCTTC.

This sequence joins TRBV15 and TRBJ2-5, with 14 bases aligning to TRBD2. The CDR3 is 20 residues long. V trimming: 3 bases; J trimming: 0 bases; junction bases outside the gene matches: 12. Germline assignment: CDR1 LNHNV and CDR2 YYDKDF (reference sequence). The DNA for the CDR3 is TGTGCCACCAGCAGTACCCTCTTCGAGGGACTAGCGGGAGACCAAGAGACCCAGTACTTC. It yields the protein CATSSTLFEGLAGDQETQYF.

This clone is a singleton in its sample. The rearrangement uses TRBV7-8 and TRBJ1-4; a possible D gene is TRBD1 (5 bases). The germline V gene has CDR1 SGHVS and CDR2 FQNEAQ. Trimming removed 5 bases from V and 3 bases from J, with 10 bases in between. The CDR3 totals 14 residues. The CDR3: CASSRDRSNEKLFF. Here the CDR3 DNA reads TGTGCCAGCAGCCGAGACAGATCTAATGAAAAACTGTTTTTT.

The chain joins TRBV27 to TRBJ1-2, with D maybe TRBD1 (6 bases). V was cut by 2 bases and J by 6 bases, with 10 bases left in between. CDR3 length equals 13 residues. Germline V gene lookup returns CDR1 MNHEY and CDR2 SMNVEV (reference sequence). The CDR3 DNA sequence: TGTGCCAGCAGTTTACGAGGGGGAAATGGCTACACCTTC. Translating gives CASSLRGGNGYTF.

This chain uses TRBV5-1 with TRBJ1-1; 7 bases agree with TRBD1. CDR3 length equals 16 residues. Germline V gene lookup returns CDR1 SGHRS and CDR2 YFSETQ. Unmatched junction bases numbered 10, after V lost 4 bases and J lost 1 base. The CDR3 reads CASSPRDRFPNTEAFF. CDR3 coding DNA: TGCGCCAGCAGCCCCCGGGACAGATTTCCGAACACTGAAGCTTTCTTT. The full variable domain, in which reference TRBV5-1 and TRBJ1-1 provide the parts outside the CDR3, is KAGVTQTPRYLIKTRGQQVTLSCSPISGHRSVSWYQQTPGQGLQFLFEYFSETQRNKGNFPGRFSGRQFSNSRSEMNVSTLELGDSALYLCASSPRDRFPNTEAFFGQGTRLTVV.

DNA of the CDR3: TGTGCCAGCAGTTTGTTTGAGAGGATCTCCTACGAGCAGTACTTC. This sequence encodes CASSLFERISYEQYF. The gene calls are TRBV28 and TRBJ2-7; D call uncertain. The V gene lost 3 bases and the J gene lost 0 bases, with 12 bases spanning the gap. The CDR3 runs to 15 residues. Germline CDR1 and CDR2: MDHEN and SYDVKM.